This T cell receptor beta chain comes out of a study of memory CD8 T cells in hepatitis C reinfection (dated by TCRdb to between 2016 and 2019). For the wider study: Among the donors, three cleared two back-to-back HCV infections on their own, whereas two got rid of a primary infection but ended up chronically infected after reinfection. An HCV reinfection was defined as a positive HCV RNA test that came after two negative tests taken at least 60 days apart. Peak reinfection samples were obtained 3 to 8 weeks after detection of reinfection. Across an HCV reinfection episode in a handful of donors, the study followed the TCR beta repertoire of virus-specific CD8 T cells over time. Between about 2009 and 2012, 5 or 6 reinfection cases with stored pre-reinfection samples were identified. Participants who had resolved a prior HCV infection were followed every 3 months in the reinfection study. Previously published longitudinal data on tetramer+ CD8 T cell frequency were used to select the peak reinfection time point. What the authors observed across the whole study: With only 4 to 6 donors, the study could not reach definitive conclusions about public clonotypes linked to secondary clearance.

There are 13 amino acids in the CDR3, from cysteine to phenylalanine inclusive. Only CDR3 DNA is held: 39 bases, read in frame from base 1. The germline V gene specifies MGHRA as CDR1 and YSYEKL as CDR2. Trimming removed 0 bases from V and 2 bases from J, leaving 4 bases between the germline ends. Libraries were constructed by the immunoSEQ multiplex PCR assay. Genomic DNA was extracted from the sorted cells, and Adaptive Biotechnologies' automated high-throughput method was used to sequence the TCR beta V, D and J regions. A two-step, bias-controlled multiplex PCR was used to amplify CDR3 regions. An Illumina instrument was used to sequence the amplified TCR beta libraries. On the study's bioinformatics: Demultiplexed reads were processed to reduce amplification and sequencing bias, and CDR3 sequences were assigned to gene families using the IMGT database. Repertoire data were analyzed with ImmunoSEQ software version 2.0. Out-of-frame sequences and sequences with stop codons in the CDR3 were removed from clonotype lists. Clonotypes below 0.01% frequency were excluded because they corresponded to less than one cell. Richness was calculated by dividing observed richness by the number of input cells, and evenness was calculated by dividing Shannon entropy by the log of observed richness. To measure repertoire diversity and how similar the repertoire was between time points, Simpson diversity and Morisita-Horn overlap indices were applied. Clonotypes were categorized as dominant (>1%), sub-dominant (0.5-0.99%), low abundance (0.1-0.49%) or lowest abundance (<0.1%). For the germline index, total nucleotide additions were subtracted from total CDR3 length, and that difference was then divided by total CDR3 length. TCRdb mirrors the immuneACCESS table, restricted to in-frame sequences. Some clones are absent from its copies; in checked studies, under half trace to an unresolved V gene, and the reason for the others is unknown. V, J and clone size were drawn from that table, and D and trimming were deduced from the DNA. The sample table shows around 45,000 clones, and around 89% are seen once. The biggest ten clones account for around 1.2% of the sample.

Interpreted using the paper, the time point label stands for: peak reinfection, 3 to 8 weeks after reinfection detection. Sorted cells were sequenced directly ex vivo, without in vitro expansion prior to TCR sequencing. The donors, who were people who inject drugs, were enrolled in the Montreal Acute Hepatitis C Cohort Study (HEPCO) in Canada. Total naive CD8 T cells, sorted as viable CD3+ CD8+ CD45RO-, came from a couple of donors at all three reinfection time points as controls. Before sorting, cryopreserved peripheral blood mononuclear cells were thawed, and CD8 T cells were purified from the thawed cells. CD8 T cells were enriched by negative selection with the MACS CD8+ T cell Isolation Kit. A BD FACSAria II sorter with FACSDiva software was used for cell sorting, and FlowJo was used for data analysis. Remarks on this clone: Its antigen has not been determined. No qualities accompany the bases; no much larger clone lies one base away.

The sequence joins TRBV4-1 to TRBJ1-2; the D gene is not confidently resolved. The specimen was naive CD8+ T cells sorted from blood. The intended sense of this specimen's cell subset or site label: total naive CD8+CD45RO- T cells. The TCR originated in a man aged 18-30 years with hepatitis C virus infection. This receptor carries the CDR3 CASSQEQNYGYTF. The sequenced DNA is TGCGCCAGCAGCCAAGAACAAAACTATGGCTACACCTTC.